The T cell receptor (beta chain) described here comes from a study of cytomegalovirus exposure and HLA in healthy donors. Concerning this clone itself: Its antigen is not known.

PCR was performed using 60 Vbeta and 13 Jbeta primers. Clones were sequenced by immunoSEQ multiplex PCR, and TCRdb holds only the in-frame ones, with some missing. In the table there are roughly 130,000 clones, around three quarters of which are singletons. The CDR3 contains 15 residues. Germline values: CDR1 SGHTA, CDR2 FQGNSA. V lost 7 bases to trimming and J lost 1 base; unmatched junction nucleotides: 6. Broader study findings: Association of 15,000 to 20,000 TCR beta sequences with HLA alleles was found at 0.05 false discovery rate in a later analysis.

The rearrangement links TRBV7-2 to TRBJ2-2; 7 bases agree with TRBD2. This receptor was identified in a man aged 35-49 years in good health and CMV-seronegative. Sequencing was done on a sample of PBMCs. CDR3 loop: CASTDGGMNTGELFF. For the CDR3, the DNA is TGTGCCAGCACCGACGGGGGGATGAACACCGGGGAGCTGTTTTTT.